This T cell receptor beta chain was sequenced in a study of cytomegalovirus exposure and HLA in healthy donors. The study, taken as a whole, reports: What was likely a sequencing artifact was a cluster of highly shared sequence variants. Segments of the TCR beta V type were, in most cases, productive about 87% or about 30% of the time in an earlier analysis. Exclusion applied to some V segments, including TRBV6-2 and TRBV6-3, as they were indistinguishable. Donor immune exposure was known only as CMV serostatus.

In germline, CDR1 is MRHNA, CDR2 SNTAGT. The CDR3 has 14 amino acids. V was trimmed by 4 bases and J by 1 base, leaving 7 bases between them. The PCR was carried out with 60 Vbeta primers and 13 Jbeta primers. The protocol was immunoSEQ multiplex PCR, while the TCRdb copy is restricted to in-frame clones and leaves out a portion. The sample includes fewer than 100,000 clones, roughly four fifths of them seen just once. Note on this clone: The antigen remains undetermined.

The chain has TRBV6-4 and TRBJ2-2; D is possibly TRBD2 (5 bases). This TCR was recovered from a female donor in good health and CMV-seronegative. Sample: PBMCs. The DNA of the CDR3 is TGTGCCAGCAGTGTCGAGGGGAACACCGGGGAGCTGTTTTTT. Translation gives CASSVEGNTGELFF.